A single sample gave rise to the 3 T cell receptor beta chains below, sequenced in a study of blood T cell repertoires in COVID-19. Repertoires were generated with immunoSEQ multiplex PCR, while TCRdb's copy carries only in-frame clones and drops some. The sample contains more than 100,000 clones, approximately 84% of which appear only once. The specimen sequenced was peripheral blood. The receptor set was obtained from a human donor in a cohort sampled during active COVID-19.

This clone is a singleton in its sample. The chain is built from TRBV5-1 and TRBJ1-1; D remains unclear. V was clipped by 3 bases and J by 5 bases, with 14 bases between them. The germline V gene encodes CDR1 SGHRS and CDR2 YFSETQ. This CDR3 spans 14 amino acids. CDR3 sequence: CASSSSPRETEAFF. As DNA, the CDR3 is TGCGCCAGCAGCTCTTCTCCCCGGGAGACTGAAGCTTTCTTT.

The chain carries TRBV10-3 and TRBJ2-7; 11 bases fit TRBD1. Germline V gene lookup returns CDR1 ENHRY and CDR2 SYGVKD. V shed 6 bases, J shed 7 bases, and the junction held 5 bases outside the gene matches. The CDR3 sequence is 13 residues long. CDR3 loop: CAISTGQGDEQYF. In DNA, the CDR3 is TGTGCCATCAGCACGGGACAGGGGGATGAGCAGTACTTC.

This chain uses TRBV5-1 with TRBJ2-4, with 8 bases matching TRBD1. CDR1 and CDR2 from the germline V gene are SGHRS and YFSETQ. The CDR3 is made up of 16 amino acids. The J segment lost 6 bases and the V segment lost 4 bases, leaving 12 bases of the junction unmatched. The CDR3 reads CASSPRPQGAGNIQYF. In nucleotides, the CDR3 is TGCGCCAGCAGCCCCCGGCCCCAGGGGGCGGGAAACATTCAGTACTTC.